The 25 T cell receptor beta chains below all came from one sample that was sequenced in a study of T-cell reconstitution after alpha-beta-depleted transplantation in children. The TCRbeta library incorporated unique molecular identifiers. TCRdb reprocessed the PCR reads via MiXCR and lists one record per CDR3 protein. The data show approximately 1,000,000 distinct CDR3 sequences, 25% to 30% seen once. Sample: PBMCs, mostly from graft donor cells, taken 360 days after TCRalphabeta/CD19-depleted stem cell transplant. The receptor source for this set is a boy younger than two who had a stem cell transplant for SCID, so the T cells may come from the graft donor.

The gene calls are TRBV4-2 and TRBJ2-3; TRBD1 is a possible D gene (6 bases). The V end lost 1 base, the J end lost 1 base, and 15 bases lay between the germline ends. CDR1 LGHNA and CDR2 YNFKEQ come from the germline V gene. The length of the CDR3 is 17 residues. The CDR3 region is CASSQGWSRQGTDTQYF. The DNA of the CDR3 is TGTGCCAGCAGCCAAGGGTGGTCGAGACAGGGCACAGATACGCAGTATTTT.

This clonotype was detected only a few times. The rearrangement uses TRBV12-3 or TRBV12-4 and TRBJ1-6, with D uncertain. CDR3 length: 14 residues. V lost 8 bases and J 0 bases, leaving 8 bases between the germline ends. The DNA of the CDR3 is TGTGCCAGCGTAAGGAACTCCTATAATTCACCCCTCCACTTT. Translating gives CASVRNSYNSPLHF.

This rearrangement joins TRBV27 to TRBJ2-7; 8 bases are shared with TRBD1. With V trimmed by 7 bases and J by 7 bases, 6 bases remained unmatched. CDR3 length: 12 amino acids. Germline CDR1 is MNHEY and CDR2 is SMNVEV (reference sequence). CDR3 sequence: CASIMTGEEQYF. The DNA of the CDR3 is TGTGCCAGCATCATGACAGGGGAGGAGCAGTACTTC.

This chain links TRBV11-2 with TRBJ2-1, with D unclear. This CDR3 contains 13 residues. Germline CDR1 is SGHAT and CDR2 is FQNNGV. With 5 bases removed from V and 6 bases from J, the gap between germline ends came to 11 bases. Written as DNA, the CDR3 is TGTGCCAGCAGCCCGGACCGCCTCAATGAGCAGTTCTTC. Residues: CASSPDRLNEQFF.

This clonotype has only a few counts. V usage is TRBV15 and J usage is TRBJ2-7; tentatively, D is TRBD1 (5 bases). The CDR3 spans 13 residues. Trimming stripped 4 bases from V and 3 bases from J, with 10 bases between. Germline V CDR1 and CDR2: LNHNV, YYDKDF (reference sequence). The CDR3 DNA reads TGTGCCACCAGCACGACAGAACACTACGAGCAGTACTTC. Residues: CATSTTEHYEQYF. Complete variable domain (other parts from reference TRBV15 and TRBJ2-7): DAMVIQNPRYQVTQFGKPVTLSCSQTLNHNVMYWYQQKSSQAPKLLFHYYDKDFNNEADTPDNFQSRRPNTSFCFLDIRSPGLGDTAMYLCATSTTEHYEQYFGPGTRLTVT.

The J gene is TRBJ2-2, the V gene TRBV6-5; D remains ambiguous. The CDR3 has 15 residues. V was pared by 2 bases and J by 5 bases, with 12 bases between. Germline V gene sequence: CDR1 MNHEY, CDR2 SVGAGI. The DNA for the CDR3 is TGTGCCAGCAGTTACGGGATGGCGGAAACCGGGGAGCTGTTTTTT. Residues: CASSYGMAETGELFF.

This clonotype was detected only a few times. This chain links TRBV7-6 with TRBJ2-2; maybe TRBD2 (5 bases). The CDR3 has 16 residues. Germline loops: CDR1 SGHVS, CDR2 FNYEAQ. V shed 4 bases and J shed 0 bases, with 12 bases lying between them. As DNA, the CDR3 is TGTGCCAGCAGCTCCATTCGGGGAGCGAACACCGGGGAGCTGTTTTTT. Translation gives CASSSIRGANTGELFF.

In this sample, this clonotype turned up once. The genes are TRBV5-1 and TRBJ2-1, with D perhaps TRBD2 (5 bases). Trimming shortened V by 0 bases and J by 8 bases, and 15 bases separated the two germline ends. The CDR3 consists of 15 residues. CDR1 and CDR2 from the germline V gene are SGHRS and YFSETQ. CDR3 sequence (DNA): TGCGCCAGCAGCTTGGGACTACCCCCTCCGGATGAGCAGTTCTTC. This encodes CASSLGLPPPDEQFF.

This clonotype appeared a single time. The CDR3 bases are TGTGCCAGCAGGGACCGAGGGGTCAATCAGCCCCAGCATTTT. Amino acid sequence: CASRDRGVNQPQHF. The chain uses TRBV6-1 and TRBJ1-5; TRBD1 might be the D (5 bases). The ends were cut back, 6 bases at V and 3 bases at J, with 12 bases in the middle. This CDR3 has 14 residues. Per the germline V gene, CDR1 is MNHNS and CDR2 is SASEGT.

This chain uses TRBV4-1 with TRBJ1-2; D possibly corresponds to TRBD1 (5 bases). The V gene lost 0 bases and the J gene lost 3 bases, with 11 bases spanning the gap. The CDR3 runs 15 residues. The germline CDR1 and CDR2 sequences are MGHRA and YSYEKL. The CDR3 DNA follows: TGCGCCAGCAGCCAAGAACCAGAGGGGTACTATGGCTACACCTTC. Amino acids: CASSQEPEGYYGYTF.

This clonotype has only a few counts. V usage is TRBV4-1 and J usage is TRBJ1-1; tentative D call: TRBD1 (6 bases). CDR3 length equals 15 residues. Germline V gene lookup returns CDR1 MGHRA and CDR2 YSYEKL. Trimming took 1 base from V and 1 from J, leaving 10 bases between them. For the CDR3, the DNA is TGCGCCAGCAGCCAAGGGACAGAAAAGAACACTGAAGCTTTCTTT. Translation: CASSQGTEKNTEAFF.

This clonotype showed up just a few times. This CDR3 reads CASSYSPRLFRTDTQYF. DNA for the CDR3: TGTGCCAGCAGTTACTCTCCTCGGCTCTTTCGCACAGATACGCAGTATTTT. The chain employs TRBV6-5 and TRBJ2-3; D is unclear. The CDR3 runs 17 residues. Trimming removed 0 bases from V and 1 base from J, with 14 bases in between. Germline-derived CDR1 and CDR2 are MNHEY and SVGAGI.

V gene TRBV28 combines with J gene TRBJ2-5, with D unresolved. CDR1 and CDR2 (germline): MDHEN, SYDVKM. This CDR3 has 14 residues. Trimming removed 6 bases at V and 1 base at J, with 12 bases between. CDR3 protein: CASSQTAFQETQYF. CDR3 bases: TGTGCCAGCAGCCAAACAGCCTTCCAAGAGACCCAGTACTTC.

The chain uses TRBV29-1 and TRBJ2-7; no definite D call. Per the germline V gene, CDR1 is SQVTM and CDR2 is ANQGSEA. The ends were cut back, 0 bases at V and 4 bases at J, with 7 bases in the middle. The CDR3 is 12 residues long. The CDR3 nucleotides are TGCAGCGTTGAAGATCATCAGTACGAGCAGTACTTC. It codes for CSVEDHQYEQYF.

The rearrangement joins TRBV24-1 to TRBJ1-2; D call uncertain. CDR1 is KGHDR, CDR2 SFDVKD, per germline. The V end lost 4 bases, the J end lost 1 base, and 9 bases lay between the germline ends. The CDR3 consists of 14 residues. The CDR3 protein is CATSDSDRNYGYTF. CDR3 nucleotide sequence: TGTGCCACCAGTGACTCCGACCGTAACTATGGCTACACCTTC.

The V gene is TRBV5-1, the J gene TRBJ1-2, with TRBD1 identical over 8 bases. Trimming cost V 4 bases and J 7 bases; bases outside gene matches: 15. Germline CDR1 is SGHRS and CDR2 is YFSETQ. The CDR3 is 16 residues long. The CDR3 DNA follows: TGCGCCAGCAGCCAGCTGCGGACAGGGTGGTTGCGTGGCTACACCTTC. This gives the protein CASSQLRTGWLRGYTF.

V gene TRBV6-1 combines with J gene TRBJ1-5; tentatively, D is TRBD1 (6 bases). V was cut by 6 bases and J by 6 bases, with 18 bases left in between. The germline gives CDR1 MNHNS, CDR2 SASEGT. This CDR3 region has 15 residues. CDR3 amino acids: CASSRNRDQRQPQHF. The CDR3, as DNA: TGTGCCAGCAGCCGGAACAGGGACCAACGTCAGCCCCAGCATTTT.

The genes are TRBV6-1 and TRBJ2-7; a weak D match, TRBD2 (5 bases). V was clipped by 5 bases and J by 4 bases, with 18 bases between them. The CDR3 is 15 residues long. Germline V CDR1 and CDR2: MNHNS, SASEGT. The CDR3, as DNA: TGTGCCAGCAGTCAACTAATCGGTCGCGGGTACGAGCAGTACTTC. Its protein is CASSQLIGRGYEQYF.

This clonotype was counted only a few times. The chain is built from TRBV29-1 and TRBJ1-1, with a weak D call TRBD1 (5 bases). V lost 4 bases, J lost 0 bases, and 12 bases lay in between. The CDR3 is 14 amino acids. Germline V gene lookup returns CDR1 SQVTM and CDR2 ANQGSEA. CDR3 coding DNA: TGCAGCGTTGTGGGGCAGCTCATGAACACTGAAGCTTTCTTT. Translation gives CSVVGQLMNTEAFF.

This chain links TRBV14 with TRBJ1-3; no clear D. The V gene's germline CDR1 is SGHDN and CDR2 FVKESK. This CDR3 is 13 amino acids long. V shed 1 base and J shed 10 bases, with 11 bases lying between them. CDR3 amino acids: CASSQGGGLTIYF. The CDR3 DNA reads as TGTGCCAGCAGCCAAGGAGGAGGGCTAACCATATATTTT.

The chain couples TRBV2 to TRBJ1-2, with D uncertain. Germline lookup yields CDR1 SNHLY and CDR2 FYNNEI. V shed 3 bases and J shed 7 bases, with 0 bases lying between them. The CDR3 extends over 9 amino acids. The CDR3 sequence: CASSDGYTF. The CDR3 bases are TGTGCCAGCAGTGATGGCTACACCTTC.

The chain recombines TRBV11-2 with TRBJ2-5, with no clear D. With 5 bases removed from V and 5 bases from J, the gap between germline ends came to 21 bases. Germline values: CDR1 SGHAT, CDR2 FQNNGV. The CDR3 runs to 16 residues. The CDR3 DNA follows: TGTGCCAGCAGCGATTCTCGGTCAGGCATCGAGGAGACCCAGTACTTC. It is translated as CASSDSRSGIEETQYF.

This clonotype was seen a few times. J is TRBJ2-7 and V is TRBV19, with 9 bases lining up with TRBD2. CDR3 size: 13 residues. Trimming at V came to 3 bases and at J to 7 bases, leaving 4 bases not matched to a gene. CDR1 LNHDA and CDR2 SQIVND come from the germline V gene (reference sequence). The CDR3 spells CASSIAGGDEQYF. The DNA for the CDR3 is TGTGCCAGTAGTATTGCGGGGGGGGATGAGCAGTACTTC.

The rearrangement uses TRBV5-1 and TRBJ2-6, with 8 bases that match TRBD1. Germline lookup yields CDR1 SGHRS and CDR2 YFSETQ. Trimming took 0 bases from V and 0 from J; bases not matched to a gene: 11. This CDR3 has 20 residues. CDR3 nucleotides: TGCGCCAGCAGCTTGGCAGGGACAGGCCGGTTTGGCTCTGGGGCCAACGTCCTGACTTTC. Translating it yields CASSLAGTGRFGSGANVLTF.

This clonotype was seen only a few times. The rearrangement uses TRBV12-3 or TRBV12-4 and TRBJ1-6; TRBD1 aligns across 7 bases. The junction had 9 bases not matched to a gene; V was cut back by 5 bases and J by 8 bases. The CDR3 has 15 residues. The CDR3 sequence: CASSGLGQVDSPLHF. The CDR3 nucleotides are TGTGCCAGCAGTGGCCTCGGACAGGTTGATTCACCCCTCCACTTT.